Listed here are 22 T cell receptor beta chains from one sample, sequenced in a study of molecular identifiers for immune sequencing clone quantification. Each CDR3 protein gets one entry after TCRdb re-called the PCR reads with MiXCR. The sample lists approximately 590,000 distinct CDR3 sequences; about 25% were seen once. The sample comprised naive CD8+ T cells from blood, with Jurkat cell RNA spiked in. Stated subset: FACS-sorted CD8+CD4-CCR7+CD45RA+ naive T cells. These receptors all stem from a human donor in good health. Some libraries in this study had Jurkat cell RNA spiked in.

This clonotype has a count of ten or more. This chain links TRBV28 with TRBJ2-5, with TRBD1 matching over 9 bases. CDR1 MDHEN and CDR2 SYDVKM come from the germline V gene. The CDR3 runs to 13 residues. V lost 4 bases and J lost 6; bases outside the gene matches: 3. The CDR3: CASSWDRVKTQYF. The DNA of the CDR3 is TGTGCCAGCAGTTGGGACAGGGTCAAGACCCAGTACTTC.

This clonotype was seen ten or more times. The chain carries TRBV12-5 and TRBJ1-5, with no clear D. CDR1 is LGHNT and CDR2 is FRNRAP in the germline V gene. CDR3 size: 13 residues. The V gene lost 1 base and the J gene lost 7 bases, with 8 bases spanning the gap. This CDR3 reads CASGLGVGQPQHF. As DNA, the CDR3 is TGTGCTAGTGGTTTGGGGGTAGGGCAGCCCCAGCATTTT.

About this clonotype itself: This may come from a read error, since a much larger clone is one base off. The CDR3 sequence: CAWSAVAEEQHF. CDR3 DNA: TGTGCCTGGAGTGCGGTAGCTGAGGAGCAGCACTTC. The V gene is TRBV30, the J gene TRBJ2-7; no clear D. CDR1 GTSNPN and CDR2 SVGIG come from the germline V gene (reference sequence). The CDR3 is made up of 12 amino acids.

This clonotype has only a few counts. The gene calls are TRBV3-1 and TRBJ1-5; D not certain. Germline loops: CDR1 LGHDT, CDR2 YNNKEL (reference sequence). This CDR3 contains 18 residues. V was cut by 0 bases and J by 9 bases, with 24 bases left in between. Here the CDR3 DNA reads TGTGCCAGCAGCCAAGATATAGAAGGGAACCCTTTTAAGTTGCCCCAGCATTTT. Translated, it gives CASSQDIEGNPFKLPQHF.

This chain links TRBV6-6 with TRBJ2-2; D may be TRBD2 (6 bases). The germline V gene encodes CDR1 MNHNY and CDR2 SVGAGI (reference sequence). The CDR3 runs 16 residues. The V and J ends lost 5 bases and 5 bases respectively, with 18 bases between them. The CDR3 DNA sequence: TGTGCCAGCAGTCGGGGCGGAGGGGACGGGACCGGGGAGCTGTTTTTT. Amino acids: CASSRGGGDGTGELFF.

The chain recombines TRBV27 with TRBJ2-2, with D perhaps TRBD1 (6 bases). Looked up from germline, CDR1 is MNHEY and CDR2 is SMNVEV (reference sequence). V lost 3 bases and J 3 bases, leaving 8 bases between the germline ends. The CDR3 is 14 amino acids. The CDR3 loop is CASSFTGYTGELFF. The DNA for the CDR3 is TGTGCCAGCAGTTTTACAGGGTACACCGGGGAGCTGTTTTTT.

The chain uses TRBV6-2 or TRBV6-3 and TRBJ1-2, with D possibly matching TRBD1 (5 bases). Germline V gene lookup returns CDR1 MNHEY and CDR2 SVGEGT. The CDR3 sequence is 14 residues long. The V end was cut by 4 bases, the J end by 7 bases, with 16 bases between. In DNA form, the CDR3 reads TGTGCCAGCAGTTCGAACCGGGACTTTTTTGGCTACACCTTC. It translates to CASSSNRDFFGYTF.

This clonotype occurred many times. This chain links TRBV29-1 with TRBJ2-3; TRBD1 is a possible D gene (6 bases). Germline assignment: CDR1 SQVTM and CDR2 ANQGSEA. V was cut by 0 bases and J by 4 bases, with 17 bases left in between. This CDR3 has 16 residues. CDR3 sequence (DNA): TGCAGCGTTGAAGATCTCGAGGGGGACCCGGCAGATACGCAGTATTTT. It is translated as CSVEDLEGDPADTQYF.

The chain joins TRBV27 to TRBJ2-1; TRBD1 or TRBD2 may be the D gene (5 bases each). The CDR3 runs to 16 residues. The V and J ends lost 2 bases and 15 bases respectively, with 26 bases between them. The V gene's germline CDR1 is MNHEY and CDR2 SMNVEV (reference sequence). The CDR3 DNA reads TGTGCCAGCAGTTTAACTAACGGGGCCCCCTACAATGCGCCGTTCTTC. Residues: CASSLTNGAPYNAPFF.

V gene TRBV29-1 combines with J gene TRBJ1-2; perhaps TRBD1 as D (6 bases). The CDR3 loop spans 14 amino acids. Germline V gene sequence: CDR1 SQVTM, CDR2 ANQGSEA. V was shortened by 4 bases and J by 2 bases, with 14 bases between the two germline ends. Here the CDR3 DNA reads TGCAGCGTTGTCGTTGCCGGACAGAACTATGGCTACACCTTC. As protein: CSVVVAGQNYGYTF.

This clonotype was seen once. A much larger clone differs by one base, so this may be a read error. The chain carries TRBV2 and TRBJ1-5, with 10 positions matching TRBD1. The CDR3 length is 16 residues. V gave up 6 bases and J gave up 6 bases; unmatched junction bases: 11. Germline V gene sequence: CDR1 SNHLY, CDR2 FYNNEI. The CDR3 sequence: CASSLGTGVSSQPQHF. CDR3 sequence (DNA): TGTGCCAGCAGCTTAGGGACAGGGGTGTCTTCTCAGCCCCAGCATTTT.

Only a few counts were recorded for this clonotype. V is TRBV12-3 or TRBV12-4 and J is TRBJ2-2; TRBD1 matches 8 bases. The CDR3 is made up of 17 amino acids. Trimming cost V 6 bases and J 4 bases; bases outside gene matches: 13. CDR3 nucleotide sequence: TGTGCCAGCAGACCTCCGACAGGGGAGGTTGGCACCGGGGAGCTGTTTTTT. Its protein product is CASRPPTGEVGTGELFF.

On this clonotype itself: At one end, the junction sequence differs from germline, possibly due to a read error. V and J are TRBV11-2 and TRBJ2-1, with D perhaps TRBD1 (5 bases). The CDR3 totals 15 residues. CDR1 and CDR2 (germline): SGHAT, FQNNGV. CDR3 sequence reads: CVSSLSFSGKDEQFF. The DNA for the CDR3 is TGTGTCAGCAGCTTATCCTTCTCAGGGAAGGATGAGCAGTTCTTC.

This clonotype was seen a handful of times. This sequence joins TRBV5-4 and TRBJ1-2; a possible D gene is TRBD1 (5 bases). The CDR3 runs to 16 residues. Trimming pared 4 bases from V and 2 bases from J, leaving 18 bases between. Germline V gives CDR1 SGHNT, CDR2 YYREEE (reference sequence). The CDR3 sequence is CASSHTATATNYGYTF. The DNA of the CDR3 is TGTGCCAGCAGCCACACCGCGACAGCCACAAACTATGGCTACACCTTC. Complete variable domain (other parts from reference TRBV5-4 and TRBJ1-2): ETGVTQSPTHLIKTRGQQVTLRCSSQSGHNTVSWYQQALGQGPQFIFQYYREEENGRGNFPPRFSGLQFPNYSSELNVNALELDDSALYLCASSHTATATNYGYTFGSGTRLTVV.

This clonotype came up a few times. The chain has TRBV3-1 and TRBJ2-2, with D perhaps matching TRBD1 (5 bases). Deletions cut 0 bases from V and 0 bases from J, with 11 bases between. CDR1 and CDR2 (germline): LGHDT, YNNKEL (reference sequence). The CDR3 totals 17 residues. CDR3 amino acids: CASSQDSGLSNTGELFF. The CDR3 bases are TGTGCCAGCAGCCAAGATTCAGGGCTCTCGAACACCGGGGAGCTGTTTTTT.

This clonotype was counted many times. This sequence joins TRBV7-8 and TRBJ2-7, with D unclear. From germline, CDR1 is SGHVS and CDR2 FQNEAQ. The CDR3 consists of 12 residues. The V gene lost 1 base and the J gene lost 7 bases, with 8 bases spanning the gap. Here the CDR3 reads CASSLVLGEQYF. DNA for the CDR3: TGTGCCAGCAGCTTAGTTCTTGGGGAGCAGTACTTC.

This clonotype was counted ten times or more. The gene calls are TRBV6-4 and TRBJ2-3, with D possibly matching TRBD2 (6 bases). The CDR3 runs 14 residues. Trimming removed 8 bases from V and 1 base from J, with 13 bases in between. Germline V CDR1 and CDR2: MRHNA, SNTAGT. Here the CDR3 DNA reads TGTGCCAGCTGTGGCGGGGATGGCACAGATACGCAGTATTTT. As protein: CASCGGDGTDTQYF.

In regard to this clonotype: A much more abundant neighbour one base away suggests this may be a read error. The V gene is TRBV4-1, the J gene TRBJ1-1; no clear D gene. The CDR3 is made up of 14 amino acids. Germline V gene data show CDR1 as MGHRA and CDR2 as YSYEKL. CDR3 sequence: CASNQGVFRDEAFF. The CDR3 DNA reads TGCGCCAGCAACCAAGGTGTGTTTCGAGATGAAGCTTTCTTT.

In its sample, this clonotype was seen a few times. The V call is TRBV27, the J call TRBJ1-2; 12 nucleotides align to TRBD1. V shed 5 bases, J shed 5 bases, and the junction held 6 bases outside the gene matches. The CDR3 consists of 15 residues. Germline loops: CDR1 MNHEY, CDR2 SMNVEV (reference sequence). CDR3 sequence reads: CASSLGQGALYGYTF. In DNA, the CDR3 is TGTGCCAGCAGTCTGGGACAGGGGGCACTATATGGCTACACCTTC.

V and J are TRBV21-1 and TRBJ2-3; TRBD2 is taken as the D call from the table, unchecked against the DNA. TRBV21-1 is noted as a pseudogene. The CDR3 spans 19 residues. For the CDR3, the DNA is TGTGCCAGCAGCAAAGCGGGGTTTACTAGCGGAATTAGCACAGATACGCAGTATTTT. This translates into CASSKAGFTSGISTDTQYF.

This clonotype has a handful of counts. Sequence at one end of the junction differs from germline and may be a read error. The rearrangement links TRBV7-7 to TRBJ2-3, with D maybe TRBD2 (6 bases). The CDR3 extends over 15 amino acids. Germline CDR1 reads SSHAT; CDR2 reads FNYEAQ (reference sequence). The CDR3 DNA is TGTGCTAGCAGCTTAGGCGGGACCTCGCTAGATACGCAGTATTTT. It yields the protein CASSLGGTSLDTQYF.

This clonotype has a handful of counts. This chain connects TRBV30 to TRBJ2-7; 9 bases are shared with TRBD1. Looked up from germline, CDR1 is GTSNPN and CDR2 is SVGIG (reference sequence). V gave up 0 bases and J gave up 5 bases; unmatched junction bases: 8. There are 15 residues in the CDR3. The CDR3 DNA follows: TGTGCCTGGAGTGTACTCGGGACAGGGTTAGACGAGCAGTACTTC. It specifies CAWSVLGTGLDEQYF.